This T cell receptor (beta chain) was recovered during a study of Ad26.COV2.S vaccination and SARS-CoV-2 variants. Some clones are missing from TCRdb's copy, which holds only in-frame ones; the method was immunoSEQ multiplex PCR. The table lists about 320,000 clones, about 86% of them singletons. The CDR3 sequence is 12 residues long. The germline gives CDR1 MNHEY, CDR2 SVGAGI. J gave up 6 bases and V 6 bases, and 4 bases lay outside the gene matches. Treatment reported: around 19 received Ad26.COV2.S at low or high dose, single or two shots; about 5 received placebo; per-sample allocation not given. Sampling was performed 63 days after the first vaccine or placebo injection.

The sequence was collected from a person between 18 and 60 years old who received the Ad26.COV2.S COVID-19 vaccine or a placebo. The chain employs TRBV6-5 and TRBJ1-1, with TRBD1 identical over 7 bases. This specimen consisted of peripheral blood, obtained in a trial of Ad26.COV2.S vaccine versus placebo. This CDR3 reads CASRTGFAEAFF. Written as DNA, the CDR3 is TGTGCCAGCAGGACAGGGTTCGCTGAAGCTTTCTTT.